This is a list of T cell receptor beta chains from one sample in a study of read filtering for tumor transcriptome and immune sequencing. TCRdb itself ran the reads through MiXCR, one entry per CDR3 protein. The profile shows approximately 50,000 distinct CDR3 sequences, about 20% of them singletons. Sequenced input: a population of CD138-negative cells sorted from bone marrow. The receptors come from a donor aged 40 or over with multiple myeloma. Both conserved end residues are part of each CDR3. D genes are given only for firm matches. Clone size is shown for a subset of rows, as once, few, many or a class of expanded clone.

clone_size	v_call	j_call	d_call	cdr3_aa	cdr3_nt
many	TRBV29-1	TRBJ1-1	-	CSVEDLGNMEMGEAFF	TGCAGCGTTGAAGATCTGGGTAACATGGAAATGGGGGAAGCTTTCTTT
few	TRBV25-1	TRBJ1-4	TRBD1	CASSEFQGGPEKLFF	TGTGCCAGCAGTGAATTTCAGGGGGGCCCCGAAAAACTGTTTTTT
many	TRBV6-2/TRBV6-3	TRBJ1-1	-	CASSLPYTEAFF	TGTGCCAGCAGTTTACCGTACACTGAAGCTTTCTTT
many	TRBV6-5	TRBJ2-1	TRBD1	CASSYSLTGVGYNEQFF	TGTGCCAGCAGTTACTCGCTGACAGGGGTCGGCTACAATGAGCAGTTCTTC
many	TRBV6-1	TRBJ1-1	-	CASRGPTGKFEAFF	TGTGCCAGCAGGGGACCTACAGGGAAGTTTGAAGCTTTCTTT
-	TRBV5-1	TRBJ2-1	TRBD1	CASGQSGTAYNEQFF	TGCGCCAGCGGCCAATCCGGGACAGCTTACAATGAGCAGTTCTTC
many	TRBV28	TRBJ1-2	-	CASSRPGGSYGYTF	TGTGCCAGCAGTCGGCCGGGGGGCAGCTATGGCTACACCTTC
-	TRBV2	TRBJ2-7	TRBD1	CASSDGTGGFEQYF	TGTGCCAGCAGTGATGGGACAGGGGGATTTGAGCAGTACTTC
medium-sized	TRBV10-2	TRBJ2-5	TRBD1	CASSVRGLETQYF	TGCGCCAGCAGTGTAAGGGGGCTGGAGACCCAGTACTTC
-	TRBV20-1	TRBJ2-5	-	CSARLHSQETQYF	TGCAGTGCTAGATTGCACAGTCAAGAGACCCAGTACTTC
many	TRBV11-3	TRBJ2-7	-	CASSLTESYEQYF	TGTGCCAGCAGCCTTACCGAATCGTACGAGCAGTACTTC
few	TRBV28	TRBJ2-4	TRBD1	CASSFWALGTEKNIQYF	TGTGCCAGCAGTTTTTGGGCCTTGGGGACAGAAAAAAACATTCAGTACTTC
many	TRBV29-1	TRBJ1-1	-	CSDSEAFF	TGCAGCGACAGTGAAGCTTTCTTT
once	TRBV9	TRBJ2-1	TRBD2	CASSVALSGKGYNEQFF	TGTGCCAGCAGCGTAGCTCTGAGCGGGAAGGGGTACAATGAGCAGTTCTTC
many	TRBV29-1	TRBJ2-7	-	CSVEAAATYEQYF	TGCAGCGTTGAAGCGGCAGCTACCTACGAGCAGTACTTC
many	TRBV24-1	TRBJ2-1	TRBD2	CATGTSGSSYNEQFF	TGTGCCACCGGGACTAGCGGGAGCTCCTACAATGAGCAGTTCTTC
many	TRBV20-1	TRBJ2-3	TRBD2	CSASMGGTDTQYF	TGCAGTGCTAGTATGGGAGGGACAGATACGCAGTATTTT
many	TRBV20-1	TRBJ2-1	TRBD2	CSAHWTSGGSNEQFF	TGCAGTGCTCACTGGACTAGCGGGGGATCCAATGAGCAGTTCTTC
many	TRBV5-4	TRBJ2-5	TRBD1	CASSEDRVPEETQYF	TGTGCCAGCAGCGAGGACAGGGTCCCGGAGGAGACCCAGTACTTC
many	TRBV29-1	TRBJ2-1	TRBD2	CSVEGLAGVEEQFF	TGCAGCGTTGAAGGACTAGCGGGAGTAGAAGAGCAGTTCTTC